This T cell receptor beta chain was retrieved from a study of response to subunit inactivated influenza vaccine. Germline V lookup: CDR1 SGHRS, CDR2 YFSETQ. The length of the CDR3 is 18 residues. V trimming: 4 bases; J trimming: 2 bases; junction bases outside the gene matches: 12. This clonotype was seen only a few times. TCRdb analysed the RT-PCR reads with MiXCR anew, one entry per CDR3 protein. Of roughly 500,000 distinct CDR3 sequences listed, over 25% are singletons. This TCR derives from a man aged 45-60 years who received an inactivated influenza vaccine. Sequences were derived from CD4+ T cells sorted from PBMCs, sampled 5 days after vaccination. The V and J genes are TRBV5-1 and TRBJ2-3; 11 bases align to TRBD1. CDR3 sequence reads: CASSRTGGSSGYTDTQYF. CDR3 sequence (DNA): TGCGCCAGCAGCAGGACAGGGGGCTCATCCGGTTACACAGATACGCAGTATTTT.